The T cell receptor beta chain described here comes from a study of post-analysis software for immune sequencing data. The wider study: Recorded subtypes: relapsing-remitting, secondary progressive, progressive-relapsing; some patients unannotated. Study-wide results and caveats: The normalized Chao1 diversity of multiple sclerosis patients was significantly lower than that of controls. Pronounced co-clustering by F measure was evident among identically batched samples. There were five TRBV segments more frequent in patients than controls, and TRBV5-6, TRBV5-1 and TRBV20-1 were among them.

The CDR3 has 15 amino acids. The germline CDR1 and CDR2 sequences are GTSNPN and SVGIG (reference sequence). Regarding this clonotype: Its antigen is not known.

The authors incorporated unique molecular identifiers into the TCR beta cDNA libraries. Starting from around 0.96 to 9.9 million T cells, the study yielded approximately 460,000 cDNA molecules. From the PCR reads, TCRdb called clonotypes with MiXCR, one entry per CDR3 protein. Of approximately 460,000 distinct CDR3 sequences detected, approximately 46% appear once; the ten largest clones hold roughly 12%. The V and J genes are TRBV30 and TRBJ2-5, with unresolved D. The DNA matches TRBJ2-7 better at its end, which makes the J call doubtful. Sequenced input: blood. The receptor was derived from a girl aged 10-17 years with multiple sclerosis. Written as DNA, the CDR3 is TGTGCCTGGAGTGGATTAGTGGCCGGACGGCACGAGCAGTACTTC. It specifies CAWSGLVAGRHEQYF.